This T cell receptor beta chain derives from a study of blood T cell repertoires in COVID-19. This CDR3 is built from 14 residues. Per the germline V gene, CDR1 is SGHRS and CDR2 is YFSETQ. The V and J ends lost 0 bases and 7 bases respectively, with 10 bases between them. A remark on this clone: The same CDR3 arises from other DNA sequences in this sample as well.

Clones were sequenced by immunoSEQ multiplex PCR, and TCRdb holds only the in-frame ones, with some missing. Seen here are roughly 440,000 clones, 88% observed once, and the top ten hold over 10%. The sequenced sample was peripheral blood. This receptor was obtained from a woman aged 50 to 65 with COVID-19, enrolled during active disease. The chain uses TRBV5-1 and TRBJ1-4; D gene uncertain. The CDR3 spells CASSLGQRGEKLFF. The CDR3 DNA is TGCGCCAGCAGCTTGGGTCAAAGAGGTGAAAAACTGTTTTTT. Full variable domain (missing parts from reference TRBV5-1 and TRBJ1-4): KAGVTQTPRYLIKTRGQQVTLSCSPISGHRSVSWYQQTPGQGLQFLFEYFSETQRNKGNFPGRFSGRQFSNSRSEMNVSTLELGDSALYLCASSLGQRGEKLFFGSGTQLSVL.